This T cell receptor (beta chain) was recovered during a study of shared clonotypes between healthy human individuals (dated by TCRdb to the early 2020s). Study-level background: A couple of women and a few men aged 18 to 49 years were included in the cohort. Each donor's leukapheresis produced roughly between roughly 0.94 and 9.5 billion PBMCs. Libraries were prepared and TCR repertoires were sequenced by different laboratories using diverse techniques, in order to increase sequencing depth and limit assay-specific biases. For each donor, CD4 naive and CD4 memory were each run on three plates, CD8 naive on two plates, and CD8 memory on one plate. To estimate repertoire size and how much clonotypes are shared between individuals, the study performed deep sequencing of blood TCR repertoires from about five healthy adults.

TCR CDR3 regions were amplified from genomic DNA by multiplex PCR using the deep immunoSEQ assay. Genomic DNA extracted from each cell subset was distributed evenly over all wells of several immunoSEQ 96-well plates, and each plate served as one replicate. Each replicate PCR for sorted subsets received 150 to 250 ng genomic DNA, equal to tens of thousands of T cell genomes. Purified libraries were quantified with a Qubit 3.0 fluorometer, sized on a Bioanalyzer 2100, and re-quantified with the KAPA Library Quantification kit. Each immunoSEQ 96-well plate was sequenced on its own single-read 150-cycle Illumina NextSeq 550 flow cell. On the study's bioinformatics: The immunoSEQ output contained only junctional sequences without quality scores, so filtering could not match that applied to full-length reads. Sequences were annotated with PyIR, a Python wrapper for IgBLAST v1.9, and V/J genes and CDR3 were assigned using IMGT germline references. Reads with weak V/J assignments (E-value above 1e-6), missing CDR3, stop codons, out-of-frame junctions, or ambiguous translated residues were removed. V3J clonotypes were defined by identical inferred V gene, J gene, and CDR3 amino acid sequence. Percentage overlap between repertoires was computed as shared unique clonotypes divided by the size of the smaller repertoire. Repertoire richness was assessed with RTK rarefaction, the Chao1 estimator, and Recon v2.1 estimates of unobserved clonotypes. Generation probabilities for all TCRbeta clonotypes obtained by the gDNA method from a handful of donors were computed using OLGA. Held by TCRdb, this immuneACCESS table contains in-frame sequences only and omits some clones. Under half of the omission traces to an unresolved V gene where checked; the cause of the rest is unknown. The V and J calls and clone size are taken from that table; D and trimming were inferred from the DNA. The sample table contains under 2,500,000 clones; only one count was recorded for approximately 96% of them. Clones ranked in the top ten supply 0.1% to 0.15% of the sample.

Per the germline V gene, KGHSH is the CDR1 and LQKENI is the CDR2. Trimmed from V: 3 bases; trimmed from J: 5 bases; junction bases lacking a gene match: 3. The CDR3 sequence holds 15 residues, the cysteine and phenylalanine included. Only the CDR3 part of the read is kept: 45 bases, read in frame from the first base. Healthy HIV-negative adults with no recently reported acute infections or vaccinations were included as donors. Every donor was a Caucasian adult living in Nashville, Tennessee, USA. Magnetic negative selection was used to enrich CD4+ T cells, after which naive cells were positively selected on CD45RA and the negative fraction became the memory subset. After blood collection by leukapheresis, PBMCs were isolated using Ficoll-Histopaque density gradient centrifugation and then cryopreserved in the vapor phase of liquid nitrogen. Purity and quantity of every magnetically sorted T cell population were checked by analytical flow cytometry. Each sorted fraction had its genomic DNA isolated and then quantified by UV absorbance on a Nanodrop 2000c.

Broader findings and caveats from the paper: Compared with non-shared clonotypes, clonotypes shared by all four sorted-subset donors had higher generation probabilities. Naive subsets generally had larger estimated clonotype richness than memory subsets did. Around 5.4% of naive CD4, 3.5% of naive CD8, approximately 2.2% of memory CD4, and about 0.4% of memory CD8 clonotypes were shared across several donors. Rarefaction of sorted-subset datasets indicated incomplete sequencing despite the large sequencing depth. Pairwise subsampling indicated that sequencing depth was expected to affect the degree of clonotype sharing among donors. Sampling was restricted to blood, and TCR repertoires in tissue are likely to differ from TCR repertoires in blood. The small number of donors limited the genetic and exposure-history diversity represented.

Turning to this clone: Its specific antigen is unknown. No much larger clonotype is one base removed from it; base qualities were not supplied. Other DNA sequences from this sample encode an identical CDR3 as well.

The sequence joins TRBV18 to TRBJ1-6; TRBD1 matches 8 bases in the middle. This TCR derives from a man younger than 35 in good health. Sequencing was done on a sample of naive CD4+ T cells sorted from blood. The sample's cell subset or site label, in plain terms: CD45RA+ positively selected. The CDR3 protein sequence reads: CASSPPTGDNSPLHF. Read as DNA, the sequence is TGTGCCAGCTCACCCCCGACAGGGGATAATTCACCCCTCCACTTT. Outside the CDR3, residues come from the reference TRBV18 and TRBJ1-6 proteins, so the full variable domain is: NAGVMQNPRHLVRRRGQEARLRCSPMKGHSHVYWYRQLPEEGLKFMVYLQKENIIDESGMPKERFSAEFPKEGPSILRIQQVVRGDSAAYFCASSPPTGDNSPLHFGNGTRLTVT.